A few counts support the clone carrying this TCR beta chain. Its antigen is currently unknown. This sample is part of a study of response to subunit inactivated influenza vaccine. Study outcomes and limitations: The study's authors posited that every seasonal influenza vaccination enlists few new T cells.

From the RT-PCR reads, TCRdb called clonotypes with MiXCR, one entry per CDR3 protein. Of about 650,000 distinct CDR3 sequences listed, about a sixth are singletons. V was shortened by 2 bases and J by 3 bases, with 5 bases between the two germline ends. The germline V gene encodes CDR1 DFQATT and CDR2 SNEGSKA (reference sequence). This CDR3 has 11 amino acids. The sequence derives from a man aged 50 or older who received an inactivated influenza vaccine. This specimen was PBMCs from blood, taken roughly 12 days after vaccination. This sequence joins TRBV20-1 and TRBJ2-7; D not resolved. The CDR3 DNA reads as TGCAGTGCTAGATACGGCTACGAGCAGTACTTC. Amino acid sequence: CSARYGYEQYF.